This TCR beta chain emerged from a study of T cell repertoires in cytomegalovirus infection. Study at large: The public TCR beta signatures pointed to both CMV infection and matching HLA type.

The study's findings and limits: Across the ex vivo response, the dominant clonotypes were HLA-C-restricted CMV-specific TCR beta clonotypes.

This clonotype has ten or more counts. Its antigen is as yet unknown. V was trimmed by 8 bases and J by 6 bases, leaving 16 bases between them. The CDR3 has 13 amino acids. In germline, CDR1 is SEHNR, CDR2 FQNEAQ (reference sequence). TCRdb re-analysed the reads in MiXCR, keeping a single row per CDR3 protein. The repertoire consists of 200,000 to 300,000 distinct CDR3 sequences, with 8% to 9.5% occurring once and the leading ten covering more than 12%. Sequencing used PBMCs. The clonotype was recovered from a human donor in good health (CMV status not recorded). Some clones in this sample may be carry-over from other donors' samples. This sequence joins TRBV7-9 and TRBJ1-2; D uncertain. The CDR3: CASSQVPRDGYTF. The CDR3 nucleotides are TGTGCCAGCTCCCAGGTCCCGAGGGATGGCTACACCTTC. Based on the CDR3 plus reference TRBV7-9 and TRBJ1-2, the full variable domain is DTGVSQNPRHKITKRGQNVTFRCDPISEHNRLYWYRQTLGQGPEFLTYFQNEAQLEKSRLLSDRFSAERPKGSFSTLEIQRTEQGDSAMYLCASSQVPRDGYTFGSGTRLTVV.